This is a list of T cell receptor beta chains from one sample in a study of CD8 T cells in Susac syndrome. TCRdb reprocessed the immunoSEQ multiplex PCR reads via MiXCR and lists one record per CDR3 protein. The repertoire holds fewer than 250,000 distinct CDR3 sequences, with roughly 92% as singletons. The sample consisted of CD4+ T cells from PBMCs. The receptors originated from a human donor in good health. Each CDR3 is given without its conserved first and last residue. Only part of the rows carry a size: once, few, many, or a class if the clone is expanded.

clone_size v_call cdr3_aa
NA TRBV7-2 ASSPGASGVYTQY
NA TRBV4-2 ASSQPELTRISYNEQF
once TRBV5-4 ASSGGAGGSYNEQF
NA TRBV18 ASSPQGTMNTEAF
NA TRBV5-1 ASSLGHGTDTQY
NA TRBV7-3 ASSLRDRVENIQY
NA TRBV7-6 ASSMGGIYGYT
NA TRBV28 ASSFHRGTEAF
NA TRBV5-6 ASSRRDRGRRNTEAF
NA TRBV20-1 SALGGGATDTQY
once TRBV2 ASSPRDRTSGANVLT
NA TRBV9 ASSVVGQGNSPLH
NA TRBV4-1 ASSQGGTQKTQY
NA TRBV6-2/TRBV6-3 ASSYSRQGWDQPQH
NA TRBV27 ASSLSGGANVLT
NA TRBV29-1 SAGGQLNTEAF
NA TRBV12-3/TRBV12-4 ASSLDSTGQF
NA TRBV5-1 ASSRIEETQY
NA TRBV3-1 ASSHWSGTDTQY
NA TRBV5-6 ASSTTGLAEETQY
NA TRBV6-6 ASSFAGGSYEQY
NA TRBV20-1 SATYRGLLGPQH
NA TRBV20-1 SASRDRQNQPQH
NA TRBV6-5 ASSSWTLPYEQY
NA TRBV12-3/TRBV12-4 ASSLGQGADNEQF
once TRBV7-9 ASSPSGTYGYT
NA TRBV29-1 SVEDRTGDGYT
NA TRBV11-2 ASSPWTVSYEQY
NA TRBV20-1 SALISGQGNYGYT
NA TRBV6-5 ASSYGMARGYT
NA TRBV19 ASSMRRSGANVLT
NA TRBV2 ASSGQGAIGNTIY
NA TRBV27 ASRRGRSSYEQY
NA TRBV5-1 ASSLTGRYEETQY
NA TRBV28 ASSFVQGGTGELF
NA TRBV5-4 ASSRTNIGETQY
NA TRBV6-2/TRBV6-3 ASSFRTGVYNSPLH
once TRBV7-3 ASSPTGFYNEQF
NA TRBV7-2 ASSFQGLADTQY
NA TRBV5-6 ASSLERGGNVDTQY
NA TRBV29-1 SVGLAGPGNEQF
NA TRBV5-6 ASSLLRVTNEKLF
NA TRBV3-1 ASSHAGELF
NA TRBV19 ASSIKGPGTSHLEQY